The 26 T cell receptor beta chains below all came from one sample that was sequenced in a study of blood T cell repertoires in COVID-19. The repertoire was sequenced with immunoSEQ multiplex PCR; TCRdb's copy has only in-frame clones and lacks some. This table holds about 150,000 clones, over 80% found once. The sequenced sample consisted of peripheral blood. Source of these receptors: a woman aged 60-70 years with acute or convalescent COVID-19.

The rearrangement joins TRBV28 to TRBJ1-1; 9 positions match TRBD1. Trimming cost V 3 bases and J 0 bases; bases outside gene matches: 2. The CDR3 runs 15 residues. Germline CDR1 is MDHEN and CDR2 is SYDVKM. CDR3 coding DNA: TGTGCCAGCAGTTTGACAGGGGGGATGAACACTGAAGCTTTCTTT. Protein: CASSLTGGMNTEAFF.

The CDR3 nucleotides are TGTGCCAGCAGTCGGACTACTAACAATGAGCAGTTCTTC. This codes for CASSRTTNNEQFF. The chain links TRBV7-3 to TRBJ2-1, with D maybe TRBD2 (6 bases). The CDR3 runs 13 residues. Per germline, CDR1 SGHTA and CDR2 FQGTGA. Trimming removed 6 bases from V and 5 bases from J, with 11 bases in between.

The chain links TRBV6-5 to TRBJ2-2; D is possibly TRBD1 (5 bases). The CDR3 consists of 13 residues. V was trimmed by 6 bases and J by 5 bases, leaving 10 bases between them. Germline V CDR1 and CDR2: MNHEY, SVGAGI. The CDR3, as DNA: TGTGCCAGCAGGCGACAGAAAACCGGGGAGCTGTTTTTT. It is translated as CASRRQKTGELFF.

The chain recombines TRBV18 with TRBJ1-3; 7 bases are shared with TRBD1. The V gene end was trimmed by 4 bases and the J gene end by 8 bases; junction bases not matched to a gene: 5. The germline V gene encodes CDR1 KGHSH and CDR2 LQKENI. The CDR3 spans 13 residues. CDR3 in DNA: TGTGCCAGCTCACAGGGGGCGAGAGACACCATATATTTT. Its translation: CASSQGARDTIYF.

The chain carries TRBV28 and TRBJ1-2; TRBD1 matches 9 bases. V lost 5 bases to trimming and J lost 6 bases; unmatched junction nucleotides: 7. CDR1 is MDHEN and CDR2 is SYDVKM in the germline V gene. The CDR3 is 14 amino acids. CDR3 sequence reads: CASSRTGAGNGYTF. For the CDR3, the DNA is TGTGCCAGCAGTAGGACAGGGGCCGGGAATGGCTACACCTTC.

The chain recombines TRBV7-9 with TRBJ2-7; D not certain. The CDR3 is 11 amino acids. CDR1 is SEHNR and CDR2 is FQNEAQ in the germline V gene (reference sequence). V lost 5 bases, J lost 5 bases, and 7 bases lay in between. Here the CDR3 DNA reads TGTGCCAGCAGCCCGCGCAACGAGCAGTACTTC. Its protein is CASSPRNEQYF.

The V gene is TRBV6-5, the J gene TRBJ1-3; D not resolved. The V gene lost 6 bases and the J gene lost 0 bases, with 9 bases spanning the gap. Germline V gene lookup returns CDR1 MNHEY and CDR2 SVGAGI. This CDR3 has 14 amino acids. Here the CDR3 reads CASRPGDSGNTIYF. The CDR3 nucleotides read TGTGCCAGCAGGCCCGGGGACTCTGGAAACACCATATATTTT.

This chain joins TRBV11-2 and TRBJ1-2, with 10 positions matching TRBD1. After removal of 5 bases from V and 0 bases from J, the junction contained 6 bases not matched to a gene. Germline assignment: CDR1 SGHAT and CDR2 FQNNGV. The CDR3 is 16 residues long. In DNA form, the CDR3 reads TGTGCCAGCAGCCTGGGACAGGGGATAGCTAACTATGGCTACACCTTC. Residues: CASSLGQGIANYGYTF. Filled out from reference TRBV11-2 and TRBJ1-2, the complete variable domain reads EAGVAQSPRYKIIEKRQSVAFWCNPISGHATLYWYQQILGQGPKLLIQFQNNGVVDDSQLPKDRFSAERLKGVDSTLKIQPAKLEDSAVYLCASSLGQGIANYGYTFGSGTRLTVV.

The chain joins TRBV3-1 (or the pseudogene TRBV3-2) to TRBJ1-1; 7 bases fit TRBD1. Looked up from germline, CDR1 is LGHDT and CDR2 is YNNKEL (reference sequence). V lost 1 base and J lost 3; bases outside the gene matches: 8. The CDR3 sequence is 16 residues long. CDR3 residues: CASSQGNRGPDTEAFF. The CDR3 DNA sequence: TGTGCCAGCAGCCAAGGAAACAGGGGACCCGACACTGAAGCTTTCTTT.

The V gene is TRBV20-1, the J gene TRBJ2-3, with D uncertain. Germline V gives CDR1 DFQATT, CDR2 SNEGSKA (reference sequence). CDR3 length: 10 residues. CDR3 protein: CGIEADTQYF. CDR3 DNA: TGCGGTATAGAGGCAGATACGCAGTATTTT.

This CDR3 is CASSLFIRGSDEQYF. The DNA for the CDR3 is TGTGCCAGCAGCTTATTCATCAGGGGGTCCGACGAGCAGTACTTC. The chain recombines TRBV11-2 with TRBJ2-7; 7 bases fit TRBD1. Germline CDR1 and CDR2: SGHAT and FQNNGV. This CDR3 contains 15 residues. The V gene end was trimmed by 2 bases and the J gene end by 5 bases; junction bases not matched to a gene: 9.

This clone was detected only a few times. J is TRBJ2-1 and V is TRBV4-3; tentatively, D is TRBD2 (5 bases). V lost 4 bases and J 9 bases, leaving 22 bases between the germline ends. Germline V gene sequence: CDR1 LGHNA, CDR2 YSLEER. The CDR3 totals 16 residues. DNA for the CDR3: TGCGCCAGCAGCCCCAATCTAGTGGACTGGGATTTTGAGCAGTTCTTC. Amino acids: CASSPNLVDWDFEQFF.

The count of this clone is one. This chain joins TRBV28 and TRBJ2-5; D might be TRBD2 (6 bases). This CDR3 is 15 amino acids long. V lost 2 bases, J lost 1 base, and 11 bases lay in between. Germline-derived CDR1 and CDR2 are MDHEN and SYDVKM. The CDR3 nucleotides are TGTGCCAGCAGTTTAGGCGGGGCCCCCCAAGAGACCCAGTACTTC. It codes for CASSLGGAPQETQYF.

V is TRBV3-1 (or the pseudogene TRBV3-2) and J is TRBJ2-2; TRBD2 matches 7 bases. CDR3 size: 15 residues. Germline lookup yields CDR1 LGHDT and CDR2 YNNKEL (reference sequence). V dropped 4 bases and J dropped 4; count of bases not matched to a gene: 6. The CDR3 DNA reads as TGTGCCAGCAGCCGGGACCCGGGAGGCACCGGGGAGCTGTTTTTT. It translates to CASSRDPGGTGELFF.

The chain carries TRBV30 and TRBJ1-2; TRBD1 matches 7 bases. In germline, CDR1 is GTSNPN, CDR2 SVGIG (reference sequence). The CDR3 contains 12 residues. After removal of 4 bases from V and 8 bases from J, the junction contained 7 bases not matched to a gene. CDR3 in amino acids: CAWIRQGTGYTF. CDR3 DNA: TGTGCCTGGATCAGACAGGGTACGGGCTACACCTTC.

This chain joins TRBV19 and TRBJ1-5; 7 bases agree with TRBD1. The germline V gene has CDR1 LNHDA and CDR2 SQIVND (reference sequence). This CDR3 contains 14 residues. The V and J ends lost 8 bases and 0 bases, in that order; junction bases with no gene match: 4. The CDR3 region has the DNA TGTGCCAGTGGGACAGACCGTAGCAATCAGCCCCAGCATTTT. Translation gives CASGTDRSNQPQHF.

The chain carries TRBV19 and TRBJ1-4; maybe TRBD1 (6 bases). The CDR3 spans 13 residues. Germline CDR1 and CDR2: LNHDA and SQIVND (reference sequence). V shed 10 bases and J shed 7 bases, with 16 bases lying between them. The CDR3 protein is CATRTAAFEKLFF. Written as DNA, the CDR3 is TGTGCCACCAGGACAGCTGCTTTTGAAAAACTGTTTTTT.

This chain links TRBV5-1 with TRBJ2-7; D is unresolved. The germline V and J ends were trimmed by 0 bases and 5 bases, with 12 bases remaining between them. The CDR3 length is 14 residues. Germline CDR1 SGHRS, CDR2 YFSETQ. The CDR3 loop is CASSLDSPNDEQYF. The CDR3 DNA is TGCGCCAGCAGCTTGGACAGTCCAAACGACGAGCAGTACTTC.

This chain connects TRBV24-1 to TRBJ1-4; 9 bases fit TRBD1. The CDR3 has 17 residues. With 4 bases clipped from V and 0 bases from J, the junction kept 5 bases outside the gene matches. Per the germline V gene, CDR1 is KGHDR and CDR2 is SFDVKD. The CDR3 spells CATSDSGTGSTNEKLFF. CDR3 in DNA: TGTGCCACCAGTGACTCCGGGACAGGGTCAACTAATGAAAAACTGTTTTTT.

The genes are TRBV27 and TRBJ1-4, with D maybe TRBD1 (5 bases). Between the trimmed V and J ends, which lost 6 bases and 6 bases, there was a span of 14 bases. Germline CDR1 is MNHEY and CDR2 is SMNVEV (reference sequence). This CDR3 has 14 residues. This chain's CDR3 is CASSFTGSDEKLFF. The CDR3 nucleotides read TGTGCCAGCAGCTTTACAGGTTCAGATGAAAAACTGTTTTTT.

This sequence joins TRBV9 and TRBJ2-1, with 9 bases identical to TRBD2. J lost 5 bases, V lost 0 bases, and 0 bases had no gene match. This CDR3 spans 14 amino acids. Per germline, CDR1 SGDLS and CDR2 YYNGEE. The CDR3: CASSVASGDNEQFF. The CDR3 DNA reads TGTGCCAGCAGCGTAGCTAGCGGGGACAATGAGCAGTTCTTC.

The chain joins TRBV2 to TRBJ1-3, with TRBD1 matching over 7 bases. The CDR3 covers 14 residues. The germline V gene encodes CDR1 SNHLY and CDR2 FYNNEI. V shed 5 bases and J 3 bases; nucleotides not matched to a gene: 4. The CDR3 sequence: CASSTDRVGNTIYF. The CDR3 DNA follows: TGTGCCAGCAGTACAGACAGGGTTGGAAACACCATATATTTT. The entire variable domain, with the rest obtained from reference TRBV2 and TRBJ1-3, is as follows: EPEVTQTPSHQVTQMGQEVILRCVPISNHLYFYWYRQILGQKVEFLVSFYNNEISEKSEIFDDQFSVERPDGSNFTLKIRSTKLEDSAMYFCASSTDRVGNTIYFGEGSWLTVV.

V gene TRBV29-1 combines with J gene TRBJ2-7, with TRBD1 identical over 8 bases. This CDR3 has 13 amino acids. After removal of 4 bases from V and 8 bases from J, the junction contained 10 bases not matched to a gene. Germline CDR1 SQVTM, CDR2 ANQGSEA. The CDR3 protein is CSVGTGRGYQQYF. For the CDR3, the DNA is TGCAGCGTTGGGACAGGGCGCGGATACCAGCAGTACTTC.

The chain has TRBV29-1 and TRBJ1-1; 7 bases are a match to TRBD1. The CDR3 is 10 amino acids. Looked up from germline, CDR1 is SQVTM and CDR2 is ANQGSEA. V lost 7 bases, J lost 9 bases, and 5 bases stayed unmatched. The CDR3 nucleotides read TGCAGCGGCGAACAGGGGAAAGCTTTCTTT. Translated: CSGEQGKAFF.

This sequence joins TRBV28 and TRBJ1-2, with TRBD1 matching over 8 bases. The germline V gene has CDR1 MDHEN and CDR2 SYDVKM. Unmatched junction bases numbered 3, after V lost 10 bases and J lost 2 bases. This CDR3 has 12 amino acids. The CDR3 loop reads CATGQGNYGYTF. The CDR3 nucleotides read TGTGCCACCGGACAGGGAAACTATGGCTACACCTTC.

The rearrangement joins TRBV2 to TRBJ2-3; 9 bases are shared with TRBD2. CDR1 is SNHLY and CDR2 is FYNNEI in the germline V gene. The ends lost 7 bases at V and 0 bases at J; junction bases unmatched: 5. CDR3 length: 15 amino acids. The CDR3 region is CASNPSGVSTDTQYF. The CDR3 DNA is TGTGCCAGCAACCCTAGCGGGGTGAGCACAGATACGCAGTATTTT.